This T cell receptor (beta chain) came from a study of shared clonotypes between healthy human individuals. The wider study: Three plates each covered CD4 naive and memory; CD8 naive two, CD8 memory one.

Note on this clone: Its antigen is not identified.

The study's findings and limits: Some clonotypes were shared by all four sorted-subset donors, while others were not shared. The non-shared ones had lower generation probabilities than the shared ones.

Germline assignment: CDR1 SGHTA and CDR2 FQGNSA. There are 15 residues in the CDR3. The V gene end was trimmed by 0 bases and the J gene end by 2 bases; junction bases not matched to a gene: 3. Produced via immunoSEQ multiplex PCR; TCRdb's table is partial and in-frame only. Of some 2.3 million clones listed, 85% to 95% are singletons. Sequenced: naive CD4+ T cells from PBMCs. Indicated subset: CD45RA+ positively selected. This TCR derives from a man between 18 and 35 years old in good health. Some clones in this sample may be carry-over from other donors' samples. The chain recombines TRBV7-2 with TRBJ2-5, with 7 bases that match TRBD1. This CDR3 is CASSLAGQAQETQYF. For the CDR3, the DNA is TGTGCCAGCAGCTTAGCTGGACAGGCGCAAGAGACCCAGTACTTC.